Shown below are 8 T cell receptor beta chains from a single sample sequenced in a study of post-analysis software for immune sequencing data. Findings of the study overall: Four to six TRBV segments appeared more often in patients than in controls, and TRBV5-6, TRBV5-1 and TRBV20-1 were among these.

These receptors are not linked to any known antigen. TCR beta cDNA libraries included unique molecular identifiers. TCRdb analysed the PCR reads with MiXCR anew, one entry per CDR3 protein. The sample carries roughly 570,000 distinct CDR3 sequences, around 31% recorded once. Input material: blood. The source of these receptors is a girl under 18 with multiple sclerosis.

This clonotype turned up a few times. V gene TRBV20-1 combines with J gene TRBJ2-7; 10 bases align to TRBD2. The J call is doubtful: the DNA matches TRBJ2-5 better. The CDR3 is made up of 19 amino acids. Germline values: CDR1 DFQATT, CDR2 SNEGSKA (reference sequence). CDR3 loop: CSAREGLAGDLRGEETQYF. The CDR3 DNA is TGCAGTGCTAGAGAAGGGCTAGCGGGGGACCTCCGCGGGGAAGAGACCCAGTACTTC.

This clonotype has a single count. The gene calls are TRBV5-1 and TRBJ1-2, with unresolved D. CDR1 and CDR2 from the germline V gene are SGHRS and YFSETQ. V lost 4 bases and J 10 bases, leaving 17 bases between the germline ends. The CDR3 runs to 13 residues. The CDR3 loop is CASSPAGDHDYTF. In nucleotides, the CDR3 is TGCGCCAGCAGCCCGGCGGGTGATCATGACTACACCTTC.

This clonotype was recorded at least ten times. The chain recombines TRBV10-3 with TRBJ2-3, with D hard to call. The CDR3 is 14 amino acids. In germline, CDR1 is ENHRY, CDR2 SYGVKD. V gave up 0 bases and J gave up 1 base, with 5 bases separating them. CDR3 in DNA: TGTGCCATCAGTGAGTCGCAAGGCACAGATACGCAGTATTTT. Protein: CAISESQGTDTQYF.

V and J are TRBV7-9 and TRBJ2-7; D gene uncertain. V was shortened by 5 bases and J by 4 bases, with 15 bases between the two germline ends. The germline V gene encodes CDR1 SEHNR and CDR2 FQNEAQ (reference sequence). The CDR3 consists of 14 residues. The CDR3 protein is CASSPRSASYEQYF. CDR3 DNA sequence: TGTGCCAGCAGCCCCCGGTCAGCCAGTTACGAGCAGTACTTC.

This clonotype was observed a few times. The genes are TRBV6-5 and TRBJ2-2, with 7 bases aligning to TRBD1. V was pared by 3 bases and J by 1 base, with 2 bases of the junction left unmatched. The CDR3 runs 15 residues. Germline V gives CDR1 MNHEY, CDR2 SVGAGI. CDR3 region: CASSYWTGNTGELFF. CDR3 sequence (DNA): TGTGCCAGCAGTTATTGGACAGGGAACACCGGGGAGCTGTTTTTT.

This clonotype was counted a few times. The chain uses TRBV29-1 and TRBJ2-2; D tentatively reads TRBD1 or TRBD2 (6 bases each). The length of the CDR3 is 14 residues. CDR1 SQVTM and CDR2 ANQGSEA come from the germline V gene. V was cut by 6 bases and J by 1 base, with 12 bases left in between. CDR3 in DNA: TGCAGCGTCAAAGAGGGGGGGAACACCGGGGAGCTGTTTTTT. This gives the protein CSVKEGGNTGELFF.

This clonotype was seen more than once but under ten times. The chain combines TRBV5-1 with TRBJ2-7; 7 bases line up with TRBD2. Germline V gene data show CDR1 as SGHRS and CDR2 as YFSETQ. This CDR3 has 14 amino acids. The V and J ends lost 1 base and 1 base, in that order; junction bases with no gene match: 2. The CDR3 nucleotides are TGCGCCAGCAGCTTGCTTAGCGGGTCCTACGAGCAGTACTTC. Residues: CASSLLSGSYEQYF.

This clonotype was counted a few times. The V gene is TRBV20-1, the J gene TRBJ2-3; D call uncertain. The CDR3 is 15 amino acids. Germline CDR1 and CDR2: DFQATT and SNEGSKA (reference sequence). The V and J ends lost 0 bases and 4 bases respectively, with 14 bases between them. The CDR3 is CSARDPSPDPDTQYF. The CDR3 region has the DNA TGCAGTGCTAGAGATCCCAGCCCGGACCCAGATACGCAGTATTTT.